The next 2 T cell receptor beta chains were all read from a single sample in a study of shared clonotypes between healthy human individuals. This table comes from immunoSEQ multiplex PCR, and its TCRdb copy is limited to in-frame clones, with some not included. Altogether 2 million to 2.5 million clones are present, roughly 94% being singletons, with the ten largest covering roughly 0.13%. The sample taken for sequencing was naive CD4+ T cells sorted from blood. Subset reported: CD45RA+ positively selected. The source of these receptors is a man between 18 and 35 years old in good health.

As DNA, the CDR3 is TGCGCCAGCAGCTTGGTTCAGGGCGCGGTCCAAGAGACCCAGTACTTC. Translated, it gives CASSLVQGAVQETQYF. The chain combines TRBV5-1 with TRBJ2-5; TRBD1 is a possible D gene (5 bases). The CDR3 contains 16 residues. Germline V gene lookup returns CDR1 SGHRS and CDR2 YFSETQ. V was pared by 0 bases and J by 1 base, with 13 bases between.

The chain links TRBV13 to TRBJ1-1; a possible D gene is TRBD1 (5 bases). V lost 2 bases and J lost 5, with 18 bases in between. The CDR3 is made up of 16 amino acids. Germline loops: CDR1 PRHDT, CDR2 FYEKMQ (reference sequence). CDR3 sequence (DNA): TGTGCCAGCAGCTTACTAAACCCTGGGGGGAGGACTGAAGCTTTCTTT. Its protein is CASSLLNPGGRTEAFF. Full variable domain (remainder filled in from reference TRBV13 and TRBJ1-1): AAGVIQSPRHLIKEKRETATLKCYPIPRHDTVYWYQQGPGQDPQFLISFYEKMQSDKGSIPDRFSAQQFSDYHSELNMSSLELGDSALYFCASSLLNPGGRTEAFFGQGTRLTVV.